This T cell receptor (beta chain) was identified in a study of shared clonotypes between healthy human individuals (dated by TCRdb to the early 2020s). Turning to the overall study: Three men and a couple of women, aged 18 to 49 years, made up the cohort. For each donor, CD4 naive and CD4 memory were each given three plates, CD8 naive was given two plates, and CD8 memory was given one plate. To estimate repertoire size and how much clonotypes are shared between individuals, the study performed deep sequencing of blood TCR repertoires from a few healthy adults. Libraries were prepared and TCR repertoires were sequenced by different laboratories using diverse techniques, in order to increase sequencing depth and limit assay-specific biases. Leukapheresis yielded between about 0.8 and 9.5 billion PBMCs per donor.

Summary of the overall study and its limitations: Because the study included a small number of donors, the genetic and exposure-history diversity represented was limited. Sharing across a few donors was observed for 4.5% to 6.5% of naive CD4, less than 4% of naive CD8, over 2% of memory CD4, and around 0.42% of memory CD8 clonotypes. Pairwise subsampling led to the expectation that sequencing depth would affect the degree of clonotype sharing among donors. Sampling was limited to blood, and TCR repertoires in tissue likely differ from TCR repertoires in blood. Incomplete sequencing was indicated by rarefaction of sorted-subset datasets, despite the large sequencing depth. Compared with non-shared clonotypes, the clonotypes found in all four sorted-subset donors had higher generation probabilities. Estimated clonotype richness was generally larger for naive than for memory subsets.

For this clone: There is no known antigen for this receptor. Per-base qualities were not stored, and no clone one base away is much larger.

CD8 naive samples were obtained by positive selection for CCR7 among CD45RO-negative cells, yielding a CD45RA+CCR7+ population from which TemRA cells were excluded. The donors were healthy, HIV-negative adults who had no recently reported acute infections or vaccinations. All donors were Caucasian adults living in Nashville, Tennessee, USA. Blood was obtained by leukapheresis, after which PBMCs were separated by Ficoll-Histopaque density gradient centrifugation and cryopreserved in liquid nitrogen vapor phase. Purity and quantity of every magnetically sorted T cell population were checked by analytical flow cytometry. Each sorted fraction had its genomic DNA isolated and then quantified by UV absorbance on a Nanodrop 2000c. Using the deep immunoSEQ assay, TCR CDR3 regions were amplified from genomic DNA by multiplex PCR. Extracted genomic DNA from each cell subset was distributed evenly across all wells of several immunoSEQ 96-well plates, and each plate was treated as a replicate. Each replicate PCR for sorted subsets received about 180 ng genomic DNA, equal to about 30,000 T cell genomes. Purified libraries were measured with a Qubit 3.0 fluorometer, size-checked on a Bioanalyzer 2100, and measured again with the KAPA Library Quantification kit. A separate single-read 150-cycle Illumina NextSeq 550 flow cell was used to sequence each immunoSEQ 96-well plate. On the study's bioinformatics: Because only junctional sequences without quality scores were contained in the immunoSEQ output, filtering matching that applied to full-length reads could not be performed. To assign V/J genes and CDR3, sequences were annotated using PyIR, a Python wrapper for IgBLAST v1.9, with IMGT germline references. Reads were removed for weak V/J assignments (E-value above 1e-6), missing CDR3, stop codons, out-of-frame junctions, or ambiguous translated residues. A V3J clonotype was defined by an identical inferred V gene, J gene, and CDR3 amino acid sequence. Percentage overlap between repertoires was computed as shared unique clonotypes divided by the size of the smaller repertoire. Repertoire richness was assessed with RTK rarefaction, the Chao1 estimator, and Recon v2.1 estimates of unobserved clonotypes. Generation probabilities were computed with OLGA for all TCRbeta clonotypes obtained by the gDNA method from several donors. What TCRdb holds here is the immuneACCESS table cut down to in-frame rearrangements. Part of the clones is not present; checked against another copy, under half of the missing clones reflect an unresolved V gene, and the others are unexplained. D and trimming come from the DNA, and the V and J calls and clone size come from that table. This sample holds about 2 million clones; roughly 94% were observed only once. 1% to 1.3% of the sample comes from the top ten.

The trim is 5 bases for V and 4 bases for J, with a gap of 11 bases between the germline ends. The CDR1 and CDR2 encoded by the germline V gene are MNHNS and SASEGT. Including cysteine and phenylalanine, the CDR3 has 13 amino acids. This entry keeps only the CDR3 DNA: 39 bases, framed from base 1. The rearranged segments are TRBV6-1 and TRBJ1-1; TRBD1 is possibly the D segment (5 matching bases). The sequencing sample was made of naive CD8+ T cells sorted from blood. The cell subset or site label here, explained by the study, means: CD45RA+CCR7+. The TCR was taken from a man younger than 35 in good health. The DNA sequence is given as TGTGCCAGCAGTTGGACAACGGGCACTGAAGCTTTCTTT. This is translated as CASSWTTGTEAFF.